The clone carrying this T cell receptor (beta chain) has just a few counts. Antigen specificity is unknown. The sample belongs to a study of naive and memory T cell subsets. The study's findings and limits: TCR transcript changes with activation or differentiation may affect this RNA method.

An oligonucleotide containing a UMI was ligated to the 3' end of TCR cDNA. RNA was extracted from 2 to 3 ml of whole blood of healthy adults. Reverse transcription used DNase-treated unsorted total RNA, aiming for roughly 1 to 1000 ng. V was pared by 5 bases and J by 7 bases, with 17 bases between. This CDR3 has 14 residues. The SP2 primer and nested alpha and beta constant region primers amplified ligated cDNA in four rounds. Alpha and beta constant region primers primed reverse transcription for blood and skin samples. TCRdb re-called the 5' RACE reads through MiXCR, storing one row per CDR3 protein. The table has about 62,000 distinct CDR3 sequences, 6% to 8.5% seen once.

This TCR was recovered from a female donor in good health. The chain uses TRBV12-3 or TRBV12-4 and TRBJ1-1, with D possibly being TRBD1 (6 bases). The CDR3 region is CASSPSRGTDEAFF. CDR3 bases: TGTGCCAGCAGTCCCAGCAGGGGTACCGATGAAGCTTTCTTT.